The 8 T cell receptor beta chains in this list originate from one sample, sequenced in a study of blood T cell repertoires in COVID-19 (dated by TCRdb to the early 2020s). Library construction relied on the immunoSEQ multiplex PCR assay. The table comes from immuneACCESS by way of TCRdb, which keeps in-frame sequences with V and J called. Part of the clones is missing from these tables; in studies checked, under half for an unresolved V gene and the rest for unknown reasons. Here the sample has approximately 140,000 clones; 81% occur a single time. 8% to 9% of the sample comes from the top ten. The sample was peripheral blood. The origin of the receptors is a human donor with acute or convalescent COVID-19. The donor label of this sample is uncertain.

The chain links TRBV5-6 to TRBJ2-1; 8 bases are a match to TRBD1. J lost 7 bases, V lost 4 bases, and 7 bases had no gene match. The germline V gene encodes CDR1 SGHDT and CDR2 YYEEEE. The CDR3 is made up of 14 amino acids. The CDR3 here is CASSLLTGGNEQFF. In nucleotides, the CDR3 is TGTGCCAGCAGCCTACTAACAGGGGGAAATGAGCAGTTCTTC.

This clone was seen at least ten times. The same CDR3 can be traced to other DNA sequences in this sample. V and J are TRBV2 and TRBJ2-1, with TRBD2 matching 12 bases. Germline loops: CDR1 SNHLY, CDR2 FYNNEI. The CDR3 consists of 16 residues. V was pared by 1 base and J by 8 bases, with 6 bases of the junction left unmatched. CDR3 sequence (DNA): TGTGCCAGCAGTGAAGGACTAGCGGGGGCCCGCGATGAGCAGTTCTTC. It encodes CASSEGLAGARDEQFF.

The chain has TRBV10-3 and TRBJ1-3, with a tentative D call TRBD1 (6 bases). The length of the CDR3 is 16 residues. The V and J ends lost 11 bases and 3 bases respectively, with 23 bases between them. From germline, CDR1 is ENHRY and CDR2 SYGVKD. The CDR3 sequence: CAVYSQGNQGGNTIYF. CDR3 coding DNA: TGTGCCGTCTATTCACAGGGAAATCAAGGTGGAAACACCATATATTTT.

This rearrangement joins TRBV3-1 (or the pseudogene TRBV3-2) to TRBJ1-2; 8 bases line up with TRBD1. Germline CDR1 is LGHDT and CDR2 is YNNKEL (reference sequence). Germline trimming cut 1 base from V and 7 bases from J; bases unmatched to any gene: 8. CDR3 size: 15 residues. The CDR3 DNA sequence: TGTGCCAGCAGCCAAGGGACAGGGCGGGGGCTTGGCTACACCTTC. This codes for CASSQGTGRGLGYTF.

The chain couples TRBV12-3 or TRBV12-4 to TRBJ2-2; the D is unclear. V was shortened by 6 bases and J by 7 bases, with 12 bases between the two germline ends. This CDR3 contains 13 residues. The CDR3 sequence is CASSSRVSGELFF. CDR3 nucleotide sequence: TGTGCCAGCAGCTCCCGTGTGAGCGGGGAGCTGTTTTTT.

The rearrangement links TRBV7-8 to TRBJ1-1; 7 bases are shared with TRBD1. Germline values: CDR1 SGHVS, CDR2 FQNEAQ. V shed 2 bases and J 3 bases; nucleotides not matched to a gene: 12. This CDR3 spans 17 amino acids. CDR3: CASSLPAQGPTDTEAFF. For the CDR3, the DNA is TGTGCCAGCAGCTTACCTGCACAGGGGCCGACGGACACTGAAGCTTTCTTT.

The chain joins TRBV19 to TRBJ1-3; D not certain. The germline V and J ends were trimmed by 3 bases and 0 bases, with 3 bases remaining between them. Germline CDR1 reads LNHDA; CDR2 reads SQIVND (reference sequence). CDR3 length equals 13 residues. CDR3 sequence: CASSIGSGNTIYF. The CDR3 DNA is TGTGCCAGTAGTATCGGCTCTGGAAACACCATATATTTT.

The chain couples TRBV14 to TRBJ1-2, with TRBD1 matching over 8 bases. CDR1 and CDR2 from the germline V gene are SGHDN and FVKESK. The trim removed 4 bases at V and 8 bases at J, leaving 6 bases unmatched. The CDR3 consists of 13 residues. The CDR3 loop is CASSLGQAWGYTF. CDR3 coding DNA: TGTGCCAGCAGCCTGGGACAGGCGTGGGGCTACACCTTC. The full variable domain, in which reference TRBV14 and TRBJ1-2 provide the parts outside the CDR3, is EAGVTQFPSHSVIEKGQTVTLRCDPISGHDNLYWYRRVMGKEIKFLLHFVKESKQDESGMPNNRFLAERTGGTYSTLKVQPAELEDSGVYFCASSLGQAWGYTFGSGTRLTVV.